This T cell receptor (beta chain) was found in a study of beta chain features in type 1 diabetes. As for this clone: Its matching antigen is unknown.

The study, taken as a whole, reports: Within each of all four CD4+ subsets, Type 1 diabetes patients had TCRB CDR3s that were moderately but significantly shorter.

Sequencing targeted expressed TCRB transcripts, as all isolated RNA had been reverse transcribed. The data were produced by immunoSEQ multiplex PCR, yet TCRdb's version contains in-frame clones alone and is incomplete. The data contain 310,000 or so clones, approximately 8% of them singletons. The CDR3 loop spans 13 amino acids. Trimming removed 6 bases from V and 3 bases from J, with 11 bases in between. Germline CDR1 is MDHEN and CDR2 is SYDVKM. The V call is TRBV28, the J call TRBJ2-5; perhaps TRBD2 as D (5 bases). Input material: central memory CD4+ T cells from blood. The sequence was collected from a woman between 18 and 29 years old in good health. CDR3 nucleotide sequence: TGTGCCAGCAGGAGCGGTACTAAAGAGACCCAGTACTTC. Amino acid sequence: CASRSGTKETQYF.